The rows below give T cell receptor beta chains drawn from one sample of a study of cytotoxic CD8 clonotypes in ibrutinib-treated CLL. Clones were read by immunoSEQ multiplex PCR, and TCRdb kept only the in-frame ones, dropping some. Of 40,000 or so clones in the sample, roughly 72% are singletons; the top ten hold around 9.1%. The sequencing here drew on PBMCs, taken at disease progression, from a patient treated with ibrutinib. The receptors come from a human donor with chronic lymphocytic leukemia. The CDR3 runs from the conserved cysteine through the conserved F or W.

TRBJ1-1	TRBV29-1	CSVGSRAERRAFF
TRBJ1-1	TRBV19	CASSAALRDIEAFF
TRBJ2-2	TRBV27	CASSLVGTMNTGELFF
TRBJ2-2	TRBV5-4	CASSLNRQGGDTGELFF
TRBJ2-7	TRBV27	CASRSPWDYEQYF
TRBJ2-1	TRBV5-6	CASSLEDRYNEQFF
TRBJ2-1	TRBV6-1	CASSERAESRRSEQFF
TRBJ2-2	TRBV5-4	CASSRTAGELFF
TRBJ2-7	TRBV7-6	CASSLDTHEQYF
TRBJ2-5	TRBV5-6	CASSSTFDRSQETQYF
TRBJ2-5	TRBV7-6	CASTEGEETQYF
TRBJ1-3	TRBV9	CASSVEEFSGNTIYF
TRBJ2-1	TRBV23-1	CASSQSTVKAGRDEQFF
TRBJ1-2	TRBV6-1	CASSEQQGGYGYTF
TRBJ2-1	TRBV30	CAWAGSSYNEQFF
TRBJ1-4	TRBV2	CASSENRPSGEKLFF
TRBJ1-5	TRBV7-9	CASSLGSEGNQPQHF
TRBJ2-4	TRBV2	CASGDSVAKNIQYF
TRBJ1-5	TRBV19	CASSIAPGQGFQPQHF
TRBJ2-1	TRBV19	CASSIAETMGPNEQFF
TRBJ1-4	TRBV29-1	CSVVLRGTVEKLFF
TRBJ1-2	TRBV30	CAGNPGTVYGYTF
TRBJ2-6	TRBV9	CASSPSARVLTF
TRBJ2-1	TRBV11-3	CASSLGRDNEQFF
TRBJ1-6	TRBV6-1	CATADLQHNSPLHF
TRBJ2-7	TRBV7-9	CASSPPASYEQYF
TRBJ2-7	TRBV21-1	CASSKLAGHHYEQYF
TRBJ2-7	TRBV6-5	CASSYFWGREQYF
TRBJ2-3	TRBV7-8	CASSLRGGRDTQYF
TRBJ1-6	TRBV5-4	CASSSVLGGFNSPLHF